The 18 T cell receptor beta chains in this list originate from one sample, sequenced in a study of CD8 T cells in ankylosing spondylitis. One entry per CDR3 protein, called by TCRdb with MiXCR from the 5' RACE reads. This table has 200,000 to 300,000 distinct CDR3 sequences, 8% to 9.5% appearing once. Material: blood, either unsorted or a sorted T cell fraction (not recorded which). These receptor sequences come from a male donor with ankylosing spondylitis or in good health (not recorded which).

Turning to this clonotype: The junction differs from germline at one of its ends, possibly a read error. The CDR3 DNA reads TGTGCCAGCAGTCCCCCGGGGAAGGGGGCATTAACGGTTTTT. Encoded protein: CASSPPGKGALTVF. The V gene is TRBV6-1, the J gene TRBJ1-4, with TRBD1 identical over 7 bases. This CDR3 spans 14 amino acids. CDR1 is MNHNS and CDR2 is SASEGT in the germline V gene.

This clonotype has a count of ten or more. The chain has TRBV27 and TRBJ1-2; a possible D gene is TRBD1 (5 bases). CDR3 length: 13 residues. The germline V gene encodes CDR1 MNHEY and CDR2 SMNVEV (reference sequence). The V end lost 3 bases, the J end lost 8 bases, and 13 bases lay between the germline ends. DNA of the CDR3: TGTGCCAGCAGTTTCGGGACCGGTGGAGGCTACACCTTC. Translation gives CASSFGTGGGYTF.

This clonotype was observed many times. The chain recombines TRBV11-2 with TRBJ1-2, with unresolved D. V was pared by 6 bases and J by 6 bases, with 11 bases between. This CDR3 is built from 12 residues. The germline gives CDR1 SGHAT, CDR2 FQNNGV. The CDR3 region is CASSTTFDGYTF. The CDR3 DNA reads as TGTGCCAGCAGTACAACGTTTGATGGCTACACCTTC.

In its sample, this clonotype was seen many times. The chain carries TRBV12-3 or TRBV12-4 and TRBJ2-1, with 8 bases fitting TRBD1. The CDR3 has 15 amino acids. Germline trimming cut 4 bases from V and 9 bases from J; bases unmatched to any gene: 11. As DNA, the CDR3 is TGTGCCAGCAGTTCGGGGCAGGGGGCGTACGGTGAGCAGTTCTTC. Protein product: CASSSGQGAYGEQFF.

The chain couples TRBV19 to TRBJ1-1; D is perhaps TRBD1 (5 bases). Germline-derived CDR1 and CDR2 are LNHDA and SQIVND (reference sequence). The CDR3 spans 13 residues. V was trimmed by 3 bases and J by 7 bases, leaving 12 bases between them. CDR3 in DNA: TGTGCCAGTAGTATGGGCAGGGCGAGTGAAGCTTTCTTT. Encoded protein: CASSMGRASEAFF.

This clonotype was seen ten or more times. The rearrangement uses TRBV6-2 or TRBV6-3 and TRBJ1-1, with D tentatively TRBD1 (5 bases). Trimming pared 0 bases from V and 0 bases from J, leaving 14 bases between. This CDR3 contains 17 residues. Germline V gene lookup returns CDR1 MNHEY and CDR2 SVGEGT. CDR3: CASSYSPAGGMNTEAFF. The CDR3 region has the DNA TGTGCCAGCAGTTACTCCCCAGCGGGGGGTATGAACACTGAAGCTTTCTTT.

This clonotype appeared many times. The chain couples TRBV20-1 to TRBJ1-1; D ambiguous. Germline CDR1 is DFQATT and CDR2 is SNEGSKA (reference sequence). V shed 1 base and J shed 0 bases, with 6 bases lying between them. The CDR3 contains 13 residues. DNA for the CDR3: TGCAGTGCTAGAGTGGCGGTGAACACTGAAGCTTTCTTT. Its protein is CSARVAVNTEAFF.

V and J are TRBV18 and TRBJ1-1; D call uncertain. The V end lost 0 bases, the J end lost 0 bases, and 11 bases lay between the germline ends. The CDR3 totals 16 residues. Germline V lookup: CDR1 KGHSH, CDR2 LQKENI. In nucleotides, the CDR3 is TGTGCCAGCTCACCACCGTCCGGACTCATGAACACTGAAGCTTTCTTT. Translating gives CASSPPSGLMNTEAFF.

There are a few counts of this clonotype. The CDR3: CASSPTGRITSYEQYF. CDR3 nucleotide sequence: TGTGCCAGCAGCCCCACGGGGCGCATTACCTCCTACGAGCAGTACTTC. V and J are TRBV11-2 and TRBJ2-7, with D possibly being TRBD1 or TRBD2 (5 bases each). The CDR3 contains 16 residues. Per germline, CDR1 SGHAT and CDR2 FQNNGV. The ends were cut back, 5 bases at V and 0 bases at J, with 17 bases in the middle.

There are a few counts of this clonotype. The chain links TRBV10-3 to TRBJ2-7; no definite D call. Germline CDR1 ENHRY, CDR2 SYGVKD. Trimming pared 2 bases from V and 3 bases from J, leaving 5 bases between. The CDR3 is 12 residues long. The CDR3 protein is CAISEGVYEQYF. As DNA, the CDR3 is TGTGCCATCAGTGAGGGGGTCTACGAGCAGTACTTC.

This clonotype showed up many times. The genes are TRBV7-2 and TRBJ2-1, with D perhaps TRBD2 (6 bases). This CDR3 has 16 residues. In germline, CDR1 is SGHTA, CDR2 FQGNSA. V was cut by 7 bases and J by 8 bases, with 24 bases left in between. CDR3 bases: TGTGCCAGCAACCCTGGGGGGACCTCAAGTTACCATGAGCAGTTCTTC. The encoded protein is CASNPGGTSSYHEQFF.

This clonotype was detected many times. This chain joins TRBV5-1 and TRBJ1-6; D may be TRBD1 (6 bases). Germline-derived CDR1 and CDR2 are SGHRS and YFSETQ. The CDR3 covers 16 residues. Trimming removed 0 bases at V and 8 bases at J, with 15 bases between. CDR3 residues: CASSLGYRDTDSPLHF. The CDR3, as DNA: TGCGCCAGCAGCTTGGGATACCGGGACACGGATTCACCCCTCCACTTT. Filled out from reference TRBV5-1 and TRBJ1-6, the complete variable domain reads KAGVTQTPRYLIKTRGQQVTLSCSPISGHRSVSWYQQTPGQGLQFLFEYFSETQRNKGNFPGRFSGRQFSNSRSEMNVSTLELGDSALYLCASSLGYRDTDSPLHFGNGTRLTVT.

This clonotype was seen repeatedly, ten times or more. The chain links TRBV5-6 to TRBJ1-1; perhaps TRBD1 as D (5 bases). The CDR3 loop spans 13 amino acids. The germline V gene encodes CDR1 SGHDT and CDR2 YYEEEE. Trimming shortened V by 7 bases and J by 5 bases, and 15 bases separated the two germline ends. The CDR3 region is CASFQGGWTEAFF. The CDR3 DNA is TGTGCCAGCTTCCAGGGAGGATGGACTGAAGCTTTCTTT.

This clonotype was observed a handful of times. This rearrangement joins TRBV11-1 to TRBJ1-1; D gene unclear. Germline CDR1 and CDR2: SGHAT and FQDESV (reference sequence). Between the trimmed V and J ends, which lost 2 bases and 1 base, there was a span of 11 bases. The CDR3 extends over 15 amino acids. The CDR3 here is CASSLRSRQNTEAFF. The CDR3 region has the DNA TGTGCCAGCAGCTTAAGGAGCCGGCAGAACACTGAAGCTTTCTTT. Full variable domain (missing parts from reference TRBV11-1 and TRBJ1-1): EAEVAQSPRYKITEKSQAVAFWCDPISGHATLYWYRQILGQGPELLVQFQDESVVDDSQLPKDRFSAERLKGVDSTLKIQPAELGDSAMYLCASSLRSRQNTEAFFGQGTRLTVV.

This clonotype was counted between two and nine times. The chain is built from TRBV20-1 and TRBJ1-1, with D possibly being TRBD1 (6 bases). CDR1 and CDR2 from the germline V gene are DFQATT and SNEGSKA (reference sequence). CDR3 length: 16 residues. V was cut by 3 bases and J by 5 bases, with 22 bases left in between. This CDR3 reads CSARVYRGALGTEAFF. In DNA, the CDR3 is TGCAGTGCTAGGGTCTATAGGGGGGCCCTCGGGACTGAAGCTTTCTTT.

The J gene is TRBJ1-4, the V gene TRBV5-1; 12 bases are shared with TRBD1. V lost 4 bases, J lost 8 bases, and 6 bases stayed unmatched. CDR1 and CDR2 from the germline V gene are SGHRS and YFSETQ. The CDR3 consists of 15 residues. The CDR3 sequence: CASSATGQGAEKLFF. In DNA form, the CDR3 reads TGCGCCAGCAGCGCGACGGGACAGGGGGCGGAAAAACTGTTTTTT.

This clonotype occurred many times. The chain is built from TRBV12-3 or TRBV12-4 and TRBJ2-1; 10 positions match TRBD2. The CDR3 covers 18 residues. After removal of 7 bases from V and 5 bases from J, the junction contained 17 bases not matched to a gene. CDR3 coding DNA: TGTGCCAGCACTACAAGGGGGACTAGCGAAGGAAACGACAATGAGCAGTTCTTC. It specifies CASTTRGTSEGNDNEQFF.

This clonotype showed up many times. The V and J genes are TRBV20-1 and TRBJ2-5, with D maybe TRBD2 (5 bases). V lost 0 bases, J lost 1 base, and 15 bases lay in between. CDR3 size: 16 residues. The V gene's germline CDR1 is DFQATT and CDR2 SNEGSKA (reference sequence). CDR3 region: CSARDPQRTSQETQYF. The DNA of the CDR3 is TGCAGTGCTAGAGACCCTCAACGGACTTCCCAAGAGACCCAGTACTTC.